This TCR beta chain emerged from a study of T cells after yellow fever vaccination (dated by TCRdb to about 2019). Regarding the complete study: The SMART-Seq v4 Ultra Low Input RNA kit was used to prepare libraries from fractions with low cell numbers. To track T-cell clones before and after primary and booster YFV17D yellow fever vaccination, bulk TCR alpha and beta repertoires were sequenced longitudinally. Two healthy male donors, one aged 18 to 30 and one aged 30 to 40 years, made up the cohort. Blood samples were taken at several timepoints before and after primary and secondary immunization, and bulk PBMC replicates and cell subsets were isolated. Overall study outcomes, separate from this receptor: The study included only a couple of donors, which limits how far the findings can be generalized. After the booster, most of the clones that had expanded following primary vaccination were detected again (96% of CD4 and 80% to 90% of CD8), which suggests that memory was broadly maintained. A small fraction of clonotypes appeared in both the CD4 and CD8 compartments, likely as a result of convergent recombination. Compared with the primary T-cell response, the secondary T-cell response was weaker but faster, peaking on day 5 rather than day 15. FACS-sorted repertoires could contain abundant contaminating clonotypes from the bulk population, so computational filtering was required.

These reads were obtained on an Illumina NovaSeq 6000. TCR cDNA was synthesized by 5'RACE template switching, through which a universal primer site and unique molecular identifiers were introduced. Priming of cDNA synthesis was performed from both the TCR alpha and TCR beta constant segments. Libraries were amplified in two PCR steps, with sample barcodes and sequencing adapters added in the second step. Sequencing of libraries was performed on Illumina HiSeq 2500 (2x100 bp) or NovaSeq (2x150 bp). From the authors' description of their analysis: Reads were demultiplexed and collapsed into UMI consensus sequences with MIGEC, and V(D)J alignment was performed with MiXCR. Clonotypes responding to the vaccine were identified with edgeR on replicate PBMC samples, with the criteria of FDR below 0.01 and a log2 fold change above 5 up to day 15. Each bulk clonotype received a CD4 or CD8 identity based on whether the sequenced CD4 or CD8 repertoire contained that clonotype at higher abundance. In-frame beta chains were kept once TCRdb had trimmed the public reads at Q25 with fastp and called clones with MiXCR. Every entry covers one CDR3 protein and lists the most common genes and DNA from its rows. TCRdb, not the authors, supplied the V and J calls. The sample data list approximately 330,000 distinct CDR3 sequences, and approximately 4% of these were observed just once. Together, the top ten hold 20% to 25% of the sample.

At the junction V is shortened by 0 bases and J by 6 bases, with 10 bases in between. Based on the germline V gene (reference sequence), the CDR1 and CDR2 sequences are SGHKS and YYEKEE. The CDR3 has 14 amino acids, counting the end cysteine and phenylalanine. Here the CDR3 DNA is all that survives: 42 bases in frame from base 1. This clonotype has just a few counts. What this receptor recognizes is not known. No per-base quality is available; no much larger clone lies one base away. The treatment or condition tag for this specimen amounts to: live attenuated yellow fever vaccine strain. Two biological replicates of bulk PBMCs were collected at each blood-draw timepoint. A standard Ficoll-Paque protocol was used to isolate PBMCs from peripheral blood. RNA was extracted with TriZol from bulk PBMCs, CD4 and CD8 fractions, and dextramer-positive and dextramer-negative fractions.

This material consisted of PBMCs, taken 5 days after the yellow fever booster vaccination. The clonotype comes from a man in his late teens or twenties who received the YFV17D yellow fever vaccine. In this chain, TRBV5-5 is recombined with TRBJ1-5; no D segment can be confidently identified. The CDR3 region reads CASSLDGIRQPQHF. At the DNA level, the sequence is TGTGCCAGCAGCTTGGACGGGATTCGTCAGCCCCAGCATTTT.